This TCR beta chain was obtained from a study of neoadjuvant anti-PD-1 for oral cavity cancer. This CDR3 comprises 11 residues. Per germline, CDR1 MDHEN and CDR2 SYDVKM. Trimming shortened V by 6 bases and J by 8 bases, and 10 bases separated the two germline ends. The table came from immunoSEQ multiplex PCR; TCRdb's copy has only in-frame clones and leaves some out. The sample yields around 34,000 clones, 80% to 90% seen once. This TCR derives from a person aged 35-79 years with oral cavity squamous cell carcinoma. The sample consisted of PBMCs, taken before nivolumab (anti-PD-1) treatment. The chain uses TRBV28 and TRBJ1-2; D is ambiguous. The CDR3 coding sequence is TGTGCCAGCAGCGGAATAGCCGGCTACACCTTC. Its translation: CASSGIAGYTF.